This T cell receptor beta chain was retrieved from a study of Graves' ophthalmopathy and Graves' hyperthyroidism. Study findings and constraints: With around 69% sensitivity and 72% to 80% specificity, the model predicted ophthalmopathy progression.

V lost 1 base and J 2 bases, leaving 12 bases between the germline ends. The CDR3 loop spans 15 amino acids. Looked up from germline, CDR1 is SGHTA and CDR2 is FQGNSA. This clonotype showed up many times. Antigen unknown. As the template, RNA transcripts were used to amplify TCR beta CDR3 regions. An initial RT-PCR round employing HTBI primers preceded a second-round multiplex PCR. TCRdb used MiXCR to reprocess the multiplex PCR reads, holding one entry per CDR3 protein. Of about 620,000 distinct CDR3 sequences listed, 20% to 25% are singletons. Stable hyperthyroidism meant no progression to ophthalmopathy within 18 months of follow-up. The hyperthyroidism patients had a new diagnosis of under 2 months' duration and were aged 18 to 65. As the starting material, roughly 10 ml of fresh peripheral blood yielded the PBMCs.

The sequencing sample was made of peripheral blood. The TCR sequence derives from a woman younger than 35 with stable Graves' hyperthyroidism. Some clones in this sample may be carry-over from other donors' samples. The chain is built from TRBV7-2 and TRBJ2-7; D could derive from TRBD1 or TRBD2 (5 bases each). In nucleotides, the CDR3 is TGTGCCAGCAGCTTAGGCCTTCAGGGAGCCTACGAGCAGTACTTC. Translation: CASSLGLQGAYEQYF.